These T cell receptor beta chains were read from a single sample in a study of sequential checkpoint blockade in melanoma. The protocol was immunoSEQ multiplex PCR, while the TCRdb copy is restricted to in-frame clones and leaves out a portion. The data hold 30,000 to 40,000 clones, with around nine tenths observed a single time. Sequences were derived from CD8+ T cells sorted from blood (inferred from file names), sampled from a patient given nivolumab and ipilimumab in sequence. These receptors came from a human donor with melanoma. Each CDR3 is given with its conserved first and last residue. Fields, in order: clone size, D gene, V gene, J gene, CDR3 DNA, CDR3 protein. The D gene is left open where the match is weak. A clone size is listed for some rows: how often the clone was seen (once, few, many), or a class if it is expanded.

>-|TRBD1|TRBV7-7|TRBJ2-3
TGTGCTAGCAGCTCGACCCTAGGGGGCGGAGATACGCAGTATTTT
CASSSTLGGGDTQYF
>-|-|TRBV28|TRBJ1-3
TGTGCCAGCAGCCGAAGGGCAATCAGGGGTTGGGGAAACACCATATATTTT
CASSRRAIRGWGNTIYF
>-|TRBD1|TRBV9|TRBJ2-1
TGTGCCAGCAGCGCCTCGACAGGGAATGAGCAGTTCTTC
CASSASTGNEQFF
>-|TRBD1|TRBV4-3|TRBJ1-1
TGCGCCAGCAGCGCTACAGGGGGTTCCGAAGCTTTCTTT
CASSATGGSEAFF
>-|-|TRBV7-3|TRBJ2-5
TGTGCCAGCAGCCCCTGGGGGGAAGAGACCCAGTACTTC
CASSPWGEETQYF
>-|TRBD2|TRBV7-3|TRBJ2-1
TGTGCCAGCAGCTCCCTGACTAGCGGGGGCTACAATGAGCAGTTCTTC
CASSSLTSGGYNEQFF
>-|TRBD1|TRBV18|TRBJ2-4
TGTGCCAGCTCACCCGACGGGACAGGGCTAAGGGGCATTCAGTACTTC
CASSPDGTGLRGIQYF
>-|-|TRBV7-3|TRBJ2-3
TGTGCCAGCAGCTTAACGCGGAGCGGTAGCACAGATACGCAGTATTTT
CASSLTRSGSTDTQYF
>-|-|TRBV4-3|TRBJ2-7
TGCGCCAGCACCCGCACGATGACAGGATCGATTTCCTACGAGCAGTACTTC
CASTRTMTGSISYEQYF
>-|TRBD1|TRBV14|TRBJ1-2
TGTGCCAGCAGCGTAGCCGGGACAGGGGTCGGCTACACCTTC
CASSVAGTGVGYTF
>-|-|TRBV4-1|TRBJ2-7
TGCGCCAGCAGCCAAGAAACATATTCCTACGAGCAGTACTTC
CASSQETYSYEQYF
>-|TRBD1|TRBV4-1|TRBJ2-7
TGCGCCAGCAGCCCGACAGGGTACGAGCAGTACTTC
CASSPTGYEQYF
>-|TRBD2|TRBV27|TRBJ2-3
TGTGCCAGCAGTCCAACCGGGACTAGCGGTTTCTCGGATACGCAGTATTTT
CASSPTGTSGFSDTQYF
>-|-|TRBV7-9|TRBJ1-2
TGTGCCAGCAGCACGGGATTAAACTATGGCTACACCTTC
CASSTGLNYGYTF
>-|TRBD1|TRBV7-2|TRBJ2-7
TGTGCCAGCAGTGCCGGGACAGCAGTCTACGAGCAGTACTTC
CASSAGTAVYEQYF
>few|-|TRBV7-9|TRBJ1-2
TGTGCCAGCAGCTCGGGACACACTACTAACTATGGCTACACCTTC
CASSSGHTTNYGYTF
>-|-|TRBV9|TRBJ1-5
TGTGCCAGCAGCGTATCGGGCAATCAGCCCCAGCATTTT
CASSVSGNQPQHF
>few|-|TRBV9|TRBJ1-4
TGTGCCAGCAGCGTAGGCAGGAGGAATGAAAAACTGTTTTTT
CASSVGRRNEKLFF
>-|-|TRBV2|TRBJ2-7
TGTGCCAGCATAGGGTCGGGGGACTCCTACGAGCAGTACTTC
CASIGSGDSYEQYF
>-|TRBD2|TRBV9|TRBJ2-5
TGTGCCAGCAGCGTAGTTTCGCTAGCGGGAGGGGAGTTTGAGACCCAGTACTTC
CASSVVSLAGGEFETQYF
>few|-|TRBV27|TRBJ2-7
TGTGCCAGCAGTTTTGGCAGAGGTACCTACGAGCAGTACTTC
CASSFGRGTYEQYF
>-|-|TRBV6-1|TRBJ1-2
TGTGCCAGCAGTGTATTTGGAGGACAGAGCAACTATGGCTACACCTTC
CASSVFGGQSNYGYTF
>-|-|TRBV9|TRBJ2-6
TGTGCCAGCAGCTACTCTGGGGCCAACGTCCTGACTTTC
CASSYSGANVLTF
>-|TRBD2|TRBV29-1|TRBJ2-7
TGCAGCGTTGCCCTCCGGGGGGGGTCCTACGAGCAGTACTTC
CSVALRGGSYEQYF
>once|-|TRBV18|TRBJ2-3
TGTGCCACCATCGATCAGAATACGGGAAGCACAGATACGCAGTATTTT
CATIDQNTGSTDTQYF
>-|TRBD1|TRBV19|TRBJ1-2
TGTGCCAGTAGTATCGGACAGGGTAGAAACTATGGCTACACCTTC
CASSIGQGRNYGYTF
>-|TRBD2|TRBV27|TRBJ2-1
TGTGCCAGCAGTCCGCTCGGGGGAGGGCGGTTCTTC
CASSPLGGGRFF
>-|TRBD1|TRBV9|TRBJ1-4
TGTGCCAGCAGCGTAGAGGGGGCCGTTAATGAAAAACTGTTTTTT
CASSVEGAVNEKLFF
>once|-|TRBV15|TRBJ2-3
TGTGCCACCAGCAGTCTCAGGGCCGGCACAGATACGCAGTATTTT
CATSSLRAGTDTQYF
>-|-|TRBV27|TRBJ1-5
TGTGCCACAAGTATCAGGGGAAGCAATCAGCCCCAGCATTTT
CATSIRGSNQPQHF
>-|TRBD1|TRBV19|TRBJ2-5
TGTGCCAGTATCACTGGACAGGGATGGAAGCAAGAGACCCAGTACTTC
CASITGQGWKQETQYF
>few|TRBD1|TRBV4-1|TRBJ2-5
TGCGCCAGCAGCCAAGTCGAGACAGGGGGCTCGGAGACCCAGTACTTC
CASSQVETGGSETQYF
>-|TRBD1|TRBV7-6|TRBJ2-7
TGTGCCAGCAGCTTGCGCCCGGACAGGGCGTACGAGCAGTACTTC
CASSLRPDRAYEQYF
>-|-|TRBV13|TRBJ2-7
TGTGCCAGCAGCTGGAGTAATTTGGGACCCGGGGAGGTCTACGAGCAGTACTTC
CASSWSNLGPGEVYEQYF
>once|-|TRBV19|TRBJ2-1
TGTGCCAGTAGTATAGATTCGGGGAACTCCTACAATGAGCAGTTCTTC
CASSIDSGNSYNEQFF
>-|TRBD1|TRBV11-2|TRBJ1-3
TGTGCCAGCCATGGGACAGGGGATTCTGGAAACACCATATATTTT
CASHGTGDSGNTIYF
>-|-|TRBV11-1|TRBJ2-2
TGTGCCAGCAGCTTAGAGGCAGGGGTAATCACCGGGGAGCTGTTTTTT
CASSLEAGVITGELFF
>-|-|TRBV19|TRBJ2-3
TGTGCCAGTAGTATCGGGGTAACGGACCGCACAGATACGCAGTATTTT
CASSIGVTDRTDTQYF
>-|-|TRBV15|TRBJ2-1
TGTGCCACCAGCAGAGAGCCGGGAATGTTCGATGAGCAGTTCTTC
CATSREPGMFDEQFF
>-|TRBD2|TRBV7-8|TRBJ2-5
TGTGCCAGCAGCCACCCTCTAGCGGGAGAGGGCGAGACCCAGTACTTC
CASSHPLAGEGETQYF
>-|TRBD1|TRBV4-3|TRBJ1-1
TGCGCCAGCAGCCAAGATAGGACAGGGGGCACTGAAGCTTTCTTT
CASSQDRTGGTEAFF